Following are 21 T cell receptor beta chains from one sample sequenced in a study of tumor and adjacent non-tumor tissue in lung cancer. This sample's RNA came from whole unsorted tissue. This non-tumor lung sample came from over 3 cm beyond the tumor edge. A modified ARM-PCR protocol with three rounds of nested PCR amplified TCRbeta. Using its own MiXCR run on the multiplex PCR reads, TCRdb lists one record per CDR3 protein. Of more than 45,000 distinct CDR3 sequences detected, around 59% appear once; the ten largest clones hold approximately 28%. Sequenced: distant non-tumor lung tissue. The receptors were sampled from a woman in her sixties or seventies with non-small cell lung cancer.

In the case of this clonotype: One junction end does not reproduce the germline sequence, and a read error may be involved. The rearrangement uses TRBV6-2 or TRBV6-3 and TRBJ2-3; perhaps D is TRBD1 or TRBD2 (5 bases each). This CDR3 comprises 13 residues. Germline V lookup: CDR1 MNHEY, CDR2 SVGEGT. The DNA for the CDR3 is TGTGCCAGCAGTCGGGACGGCACAGATACGCAGTACTTT. It encodes CASSRDGTDTQYF.

Note on this clonotype: The CDR3 does not close with the conserved phenylalanine or tryptophan, likely indicating a read error. The gene calls are TRBV6-6 and TRBJ2-7; the match to TRBD1 covers 8 bases. The length of the CDR3 is 14 residues. The V segment lost 4 bases and the J segment 2 bases; nucleotides outside the gene matches: 4. Germline CDR1 and CDR2: MNHNY and SVGAGI (reference sequence). CDR3 loop: CASSSGTGTYEQYL. The CDR3 DNA follows: TGTGCCAGCAGTTCAGGGACAGGAACCTACGAGCAGTACCTC.

As concerns this clonotype: Lacking the conserved final phenylalanine or tryptophan, this CDR3 likely reflects a read error. The chain's CDR3 is CASSSTGGEQFL. In DNA form, the CDR3 reads TGTGCCAGCAGCTCTACAGGGGGTGAACAGTTCCTC. The rearrangement uses TRBV5-4 and TRBJ2-1; 8 bases are shared with TRBD1. This CDR3 is 12 amino acids long. V shed 3 bases and J 13 bases; nucleotides not matched to a gene: 6. Germline values: CDR1 SGHNT, CDR2 YYREEE (reference sequence).

The V call is TRBV29-1, the J call TRBJ1-2; 7 nucleotides match TRBD1. CDR1 and CDR2 from the germline V gene are SQVTM and ANQGSEA. With V trimmed by 5 bases and J by 8 bases, 8 bases remained unmatched. This CDR3 has 12 amino acids. This chain's CDR3 is CSVSNRGWGYTF. CDR3 sequence (DNA): TGCAGCGTTAGCAACAGGGGTTGGGGCTACACCTTC.

Comment on this clonotype: A much larger clone lies one base from this, so it may be a read error. The V and J genes are TRBV28 and TRBJ1-1; tentatively, D is TRBD1 (6 bases). There are 14 residues in the CDR3. From germline, CDR1 is MDHEN and CDR2 SYDVKM. For the CDR3, the DNA is TGTGCCGGCAGTCAAGGGGGACCGAACACTGAAGCTTTCTTT. Translated: CAGSQGGPNTEAFF. Drawing the rest from reference TRBV28 and TRBJ1-1, the complete variable domain is DVKVTQSSRYLVKRTGEKVFLECVQDMDHENMFWYRQDPGLGLRLIYFSYDVKMKEKGDIPEGYSVSREKKERFSLILESASTNQTSMYLCAGSQGGPNTEAFFGQGTRLTVV.

The gene calls are TRBV6-5 and TRBJ1-1; possible D gene TRBD1, 5 bases. Germline V gives CDR1 MNHEY, CDR2 SVGAGI. This CDR3 is built from 15 residues. V lost 5 bases and J lost 3, with 16 bases in between. In DNA form, the CDR3 reads TGTGCCAGCAGTCTGGAACAGGAGGGCTACACTGAAGCTTTCTTT. Translating gives CASSLEQEGYTEAFF.

The chain employs TRBV2 and TRBJ1-2; D call uncertain. V lost 5 bases, J lost 12 bases, and 16 bases lay in between. Looked up from germline, CDR1 is SNHLY and CDR2 is FYNNEI. The CDR3 loop spans 12 amino acids. The CDR3: CASSIKVPGHTF. The CDR3 bases are TGTGCCAGCAGTATTAAAGTTCCCGGCCACACCTTC.

This clonotype has just one count. Germline is not matched at one junction end, which may reflect a read error. The chain is built from TRBV11-3 and TRBJ2-3, with 15 bases lining up with TRBD2. CDR3 length: 16 residues. CDR1 and CDR2 (germline): SGHNT, YENEEA. The CDR3 nucleotides read TGTGCCAGCAGCAGCGGGACTAGCGGGAGGACAGGTACGCACTATTTT. The encoded protein is CASSSGTSGRTGTHYF.

This chain connects TRBV18 to TRBJ2-1; possible D gene TRBD2, 6 bases. The CDR3 is 15 amino acids. Trimming cost V 5 bases and J 0 bases, with 11 bases left between them. Germline V gives CDR1 KGHSH, CDR2 LQKENI. The CDR3: CASSAAGYSYNEQFF. For the CDR3, the DNA is TGTGCCAGCTCAGCAGCGGGTTACTCCTACAATGAGCAGTTCTTC.

Concerning this clonotype: A much bigger clone sits one base away, suggesting this may be a read error. The CDR3 spells CASSYSTVLGRASDTQYF. The CDR3 DNA reads TGTGCCAGCAGTTACTCGACCGTCCTCGGGAGGGCCTCAGATACGCAGTATTTT. V is TRBV6-5 and J is TRBJ2-3, with 8 bases aligning to TRBD2. CDR3 length equals 18 residues. CDR1 MNHEY and CDR2 SVGAGI come from the germline V gene. J gave up 4 bases and V 0 bases, and 12 bases lay outside the gene matches.

Note on this clonotype: The CDR3 does not close with the conserved phenylalanine or tryptophan, likely indicating a read error. The chain has TRBV11-1 and TRBJ2-2; weak D call: TRBD2 (6 bases). Trimming shortened V by 0 bases and J by 3 bases, and 14 bases separated the two germline ends. Germline CDR1 and CDR2: SGHAT and FQDESV (reference sequence). CDR3 size: 17 residues. CDR3 protein: CASSLALGGSDTGELFL. The CDR3 DNA sequence: TGTGCCAGCAGCTTAGCGCTCGGGGGTTCGGACACCGGGGAGCTGTTTCTT.

The chain carries TRBV29-1 and TRBJ2-7; the D is unclear. The germline CDR1 and CDR2 sequences are SQVTM and ANQGSEA. This CDR3 has 14 residues. The CDR3 nucleotides are TGCAGGGTCGAAGGGTGGGCAGGAACCTACGAGCAGTACTTC. It codes for CRVEGWAGTYEQYF.

This clonotype was recorded many times. The V gene is TRBV24-1, the J gene TRBJ2-1, with 7 bases lining up with TRBD1. Per the germline V gene, CDR1 is KGHDR and CDR2 is SFDVKD. There are 15 residues in the CDR3. Trimming removed 5 bases from V and 7 bases from J; junction bases left unmatched: 10. The CDR3 sequence: CATSVTTGLRNEQFF. CDR3 coding DNA: TGTGCCACCAGTGTCACGACAGGGCTTAGGAATGAGCAGTTCTTC.

In the case of this clonotype: Since the CDR3 does not end with the conserved phenylalanine or tryptophan, this likely comes from a read error. The DNA is left out, because the CDR3 cannot be placed on it with certainty; the CDR3 is given as TCRdb lists it. This sequence joins TRBV11-3 and TRBJ1-1. The CDR3 is made up of 12 amino acids, end residues included. Germline V gives CDR1 SGHNT, CDR2 YENEEA. CDR3 loop: CASSFEGTEALY.

About this clonotype itself: This clone may be a read error of a much larger clone one base away. The J gene is TRBJ2-1, the V gene TRBV7-9; 11 nucleotides match TRBD2. The CDR3 consists of 15 residues. From germline, CDR1 is SEHNR and CDR2 FQNEAQ (reference sequence). Trimming cost V 4 bases and J 8 bases; bases outside gene matches: 7. The CDR3 reads CASSSLAGGNYEQFF. In DNA, the CDR3 is TGTGCCAGCAGCTCCTTAGCGGGAGGGAACTATGAGCAGTTCTTC.

This clonotype was seen at least ten times. V gene TRBV12-3 or TRBV12-4 combines with J gene TRBJ2-5; no definite D call. Trimming removed 5 bases at V and 0 bases at J, with 10 bases between. There are 14 residues in the CDR3. The CDR3 sequence is CASSADLYQETQYF. DNA for the CDR3: TGTGCCAGCAGTGCCGACTTGTACCAAGAGACCCAGTACTTC.

Concerning this clonotype: This may be a read error, as it is one base from a much larger clone. This CDR3 reads CASSMVGEPQETQYF. DNA for the CDR3: TGCGCCAGCAGCATGGTCGGGGAACCTCAAGAGACCCAGTACTTC. This chain links TRBV5-1 with TRBJ2-5; the D gene is possibly TRBD2 (5 bases). The length of the CDR3 is 15 residues. V was cut by 4 bases and J by 2 bases, with 15 bases left in between. Germline lookup yields CDR1 SGHRS and CDR2 YFSETQ.

This clonotype was observed once. One junction end does not reproduce the germline sequence, and a read error may be involved. V gene TRBV6-1 combines with J gene TRBJ1-4, with a possible D match to TRBD1 (6 bases). The V gene's germline CDR1 is MNHNS and CDR2 SASEGT. This CDR3 region has 14 residues. Here the CDR3 reads CANSGVQGNEKLSF. The CDR3 DNA is TGTGCCAACAGTGGAGTACAGGGTAATGAAAAACTGTCTTTT.

V is TRBV2 and J is TRBJ2-4; TRBD1 matches 8 bases. With 5 bases clipped from V and 5 bases from J, the junction kept 8 bases outside the gene matches. Germline V gene data show CDR1 as SNHLY and CDR2 as FYNNEI. This CDR3 region has 15 residues. CDR3 sequence reads: CASSTETGVQNIQYF. DNA for the CDR3: TGTGCCAGCAGTACCGAGACAGGGGTCCAAAACATTCAGTACTTC.

This chain links TRBV11-1 with TRBJ2-1; TRBD2 agrees at 9 bases. Germline V lookup: CDR1 SGHAT, CDR2 FQDESV (reference sequence). The CDR3 totals 19 residues. The trim removed 6 bases at V and 8 bases at J, leaving 23 bases unmatched. CDR3 DNA: TGTGCCAGCAGTTTGGGAGGAGTTAGCGGGAGATCCGCCTATTATGAGCAGTTCTTC. Protein: CASSLGGVSGRSAYYEQFF.

This chain uses TRBV20-1 with TRBJ1-1; D uncertain. CDR1 and CDR2 from the germline V gene are DFQATT and SNEGSKA (reference sequence). V lost 0 bases, J lost 0 bases, and 14 bases lay in between. The length of the CDR3 is 16 residues. CDR3 protein: CSARDPKTRMNTEAFF. The CDR3, as DNA: TGCAGTGCTAGAGATCCCAAGACAAGAATGAACACTGAAGCTTTCTTT.